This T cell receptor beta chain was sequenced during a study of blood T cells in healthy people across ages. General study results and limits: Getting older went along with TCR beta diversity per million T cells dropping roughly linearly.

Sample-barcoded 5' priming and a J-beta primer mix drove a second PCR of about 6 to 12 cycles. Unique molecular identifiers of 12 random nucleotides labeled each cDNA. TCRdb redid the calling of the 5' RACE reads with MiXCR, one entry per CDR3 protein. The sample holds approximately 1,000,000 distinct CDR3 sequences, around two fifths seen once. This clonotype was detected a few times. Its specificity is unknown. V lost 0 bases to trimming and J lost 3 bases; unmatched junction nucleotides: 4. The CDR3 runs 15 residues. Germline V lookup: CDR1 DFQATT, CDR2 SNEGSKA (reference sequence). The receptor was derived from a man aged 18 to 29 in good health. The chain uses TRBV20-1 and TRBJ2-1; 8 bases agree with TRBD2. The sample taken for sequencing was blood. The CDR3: CSARDSGGVYNEQFF. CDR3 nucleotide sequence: TGCAGTGCTAGAGATTCCGGGGGGGTCTACAATGAGCAGTTCTTC.